This is a list of T cell receptor beta chains from one sample in a study of PD-1 blockade in classical Hodgkin lymphoma. Assay used: immunoSEQ multiplex PCR; TCRdb lists only in-frame clones, some missing. The sample shows 90,000 to 95,000 clones, nearly 90% of them seen only once. The material was peripheral blood mononuclear cells (PBMCs), obtained before the second cycle of nivolumab. These receptors all stem from a human donor with classical Hodgkin lymphoma. Each CDR3 is given without its conserved first and last residue.

j_call cdr3_length v_call cdr3_aa
TRBJ1-1 11 TRBV25-1 ASSVGSSTEAF
TRBJ2-5 11 TRBV6-1 ASSEARGETQY
TRBJ1-5 11 TRBV27 ASSLSWGQPQH
TRBJ2-2 17 TRBV6-1 ASSDNRVEFTSAAGELF
TRBJ1-4 15 TRBV6-1 ASSDPQDRGSNEKLF
TRBJ2-5 15 TRBV27 ASSSLPYRHRIETQY
TRBJ1-1 9 TRBV7-3 ASSTTDKAF
TRBJ2-5 14 TRBV15 ATSREAGVGQETQY
TRBJ2-3 12 TRBV10-3 AISGLEGTDTQY
TRBJ1-4 13 TRBV5-6 ASSFEQGGNEKLF
TRBJ1-4 13 TRBV4-2 ASSPPGQDNEKLF
TRBJ2-7 12 TRBV7-6 ASSLLAGEYEQY
TRBJ2-3 16 TRBV5-1 ASSFPGLGVQSTDTQY
TRBJ2-7 11 TRBV28 ASSLGRGSEQY
TRBJ2-3 15 TRBV4-2 ASSQDRGGGSADTQY
TRBJ2-7 10 TRBV19 ASSTGQNEQY
TRBJ2-1 13 TRBV29-1 SAEGQGFSYNEQF
TRBJ2-7 15 TRBV10-2 ASSDRASSGGLREQY
TRBJ2-4 11 TRBV6-1 ASTGLAKNIQY
TRBJ2-1 16 TRBV2 ASSEFIGTRRSYNEQF
TRBJ1-1 12 TRBV28 ASSPDRGPTEAF
TRBJ2-3 9 TRBV10-3 ATRRADTQY
TRBJ2-5 13 TRBV7-2 ASSSMTSVQETQY
TRBJ1-2 8 TRBV29-1 SVLAGAYT
TRBJ2-1 13 TRBV4-2 ASSQDHVGANEQF
TRBJ1-1 10 TRBV10-2 ASSDLGTEAF
TRBJ1-5 10 TRBV13 ASSLGSTAQH
TRBJ2-5 12 TRBV9 ASSVGASLETQY
TRBJ2-7 11 TRBV5-1 ASGEGQGYEQY
TRBJ1-3 16 TRBV9 ASSHPKQGPNSGNTIY
TRBJ2-1 12 TRBV4-1 ASSQGGRAYEQF
TRBJ1-5 11 TRBV6-1 ATTGHGSQPQH
TRBJ2-7 13 TRBV11-2 ASSPPLAGVYEQY
TRBJ2-5 14 TRBV19 ASSVGLAGAQETQY
TRBJ2-3 12 TRBV19 ASSMPQITDTQY
TRBJ2-7 12 TRBV2 ASSASGRLYEQY
TRBJ2-7 13 TRBV5-1 ASSVTSGRDYEQY
TRBJ1-4 13 TRBV6-1 ASTPLEGPNEKLF
TRBJ1-1 14 TRBV4-2 ASSPQGLIMNTEAF
TRBJ2-7 10 TRBV27 ASSLGGHEQY
TRBJ1-6 13 TRBV10-3 AISVTGAADSPLH
TRBJ2-3 14 TRBV7-2 ASSPSLGRDTDTQY
TRBJ2-5 11 TRBV15 ATSMSPGETQY
TRBJ2-7 12 TRBV5-6 ASSWDRGFYEQY
TRBJ2-1 11 TRBV14 ASSQWTSNEQF
TRBJ2-5 14 TRBV2 ASSWTSSWGQETQY
TRBJ1-5 13 TRBV19 ATRPRGQGNQPQH
TRBJ2-3 12 TRBV6-4 ASSERHGTDTQY
TRBJ2-1 11 TRBV19 ASRAGGGNEQF
TRBJ2-3 13 TRBV5-1 ASSLAGWGTDTQY
TRBJ2-1 14 TRBV5-1 ASSQTSGVGYNEQF
TRBJ2-1 12 TRBV11-2 ASSSRANGVEQF
TRBJ1-5 14 TRBV5-8 ASSPKQGVRNQPQH
TRBJ2-1 14 TRBV2 ASRNPPGLADNEQF